This TCR beta chain was found in a study of blood T cell repertoires in COVID-19. Study-level information: From the United States, Italy and Spain came samples of acute and convalescent COVID-19.

V was trimmed by 3 bases and J by 5 bases, leaving 7 bases between them. Germline V CDR1 and CDR2: LGHDT, YNNKEL (reference sequence). The CDR3 covers 12 residues. Here immunoSEQ multiplex PCR was the method, and the copy in TCRdb shows in-frame clones only, minus some. The sample includes over 90,000 clones, 91% of them seen just once. The chain uses TRBV3-1 (or the pseudogene TRBV3-2) and TRBJ1-2; D call uncertain. Sequenced: peripheral blood. This TCR was recovered from a man aged 18-30 years with acute or convalescent COVID-19. The DNA for the CDR3 is TGTGCCAGCAGCCACGCAGTTTATGGCTACACCTTC. Translated: CASSHAVYGYTF.